The 28 T cell receptor beta chains below were found in one sample sequenced in a study of human T cells and chemical hapten exposure. Time point noted: patch test 3, about 24 weeks after DPC sensitization. Treatment here: therapeutic diphenylcyclopropenone sensitization with weekly scalp DPC. TCRdb analysed the RACE reads with MiXCR anew, one entry per CDR3 protein. The sample contains approximately 30,000 distinct CDR3 sequences, 5% to 6% of which appear only once. This material consisted of whole blood, taken in connection with sensitization to the hapten diphenylcyclopropenone (DPC). The receptors shown here come from a man aged 25 to 45 with alopecia areata. Some clones in this sample may be carry-over from other donors' samples.

Turning to this clonotype: This sequence may be a read error, since a much larger clone differs from it by one base. The rearrangement joins TRBV3-1 to TRBJ1-5; a weak D match, TRBD1 (5 bases). The V and J ends lost 4 bases and 7 bases respectively, with 17 bases between them. This CDR3 is 15 amino acids long. Germline loops: CDR1 LGHDT, CDR2 YNNKEL (reference sequence). The CDR3 reads CASSLSRGAEQPQHF. The CDR3 bases are TGTGCCAGCAGCCTAAGCCGCGGGGCTGAGCAGCCCCAGCATTTT.

The V gene is TRBV11-2, the J gene TRBJ2-2; D gene uncertain. This CDR3 has 13 residues. V shed 0 bases and J shed 8 bases, with 7 bases lying between them. Germline CDR1 SGHAT, CDR2 FQNNGV. CDR3 amino acids: CASSLDLSGELFF. CDR3 DNA: TGTGCCAGCAGCTTAGACTTATCGGGGGAGCTGTTTTTT.

At least ten counts were recorded for this clonotype. The chain combines TRBV24-1 with TRBJ1-3; D possibly corresponds to TRBD1 (5 bases). This CDR3 is built from 16 residues. V was cut by 3 bases and J by 4 bases, with 15 bases left in between. The V gene's germline CDR1 is KGHDR and CDR2 SFDVKD. The CDR3 spells CATSDTQGRGGNTIYF. The CDR3 nucleotides read TGTGCCACCAGTGATACCCAGGGACGGGGAGGAAACACCATATATTTT.

This clonotype was seen at least ten times. The rearrangement links TRBV4-2 to TRBJ2-1, with 11 bases identical to TRBD2. CDR3 length: 18 residues. J was trimmed by 2 bases and V by 0 bases; bases with no gene match: 6. The V gene's germline CDR1 is LGHNA and CDR2 YNFKEQ. The CDR3: CASSQELAGVIAYNEQFF. CDR3 DNA sequence: TGTGCCAGCAGCCAAGAACTAGCGGGGGTTATCGCCTACAATGAGCAGTTCTTC.

This clonotype was recorded at least ten times. The chain uses TRBV20-1 and TRBJ2-5, with D possibly matching TRBD2 (5 bases). The CDR3 has 13 amino acids. V was clipped by 5 bases and J by 5 bases, with 15 bases between them. The germline gives CDR1 DFQATT, CDR2 SNEGSKA (reference sequence). The CDR3 DNA follows: TGCAGTGCTGATTCGGAGAGGGAGGAGACCCAGTACTTC. The encoded protein is CSADSEREETQYF.

This clonotype was seen ten or more times. The J gene is TRBJ2-1, the V gene TRBV24-1; TRBD1 matches 11 bases. This CDR3 has 15 amino acids. Per the germline V gene, CDR1 is KGHDR and CDR2 is SFDVKD. After removal of 5 bases from V and 6 bases from J, the junction contained 5 bases not matched to a gene. The CDR3 region is CATSAGGTGGNEQFF. The CDR3, as DNA: TGTGCCACCAGTGCCGGTGGGACAGGGGGCAATGAGCAGTTCTTC.

This clonotype was recorded many times. The genes are TRBV27 and TRBJ1-4; 7 nucleotides agree with TRBD1. From germline, CDR1 is MNHEY and CDR2 SMNVEV (reference sequence). J was trimmed by 9 bases and V by 4 bases; bases with no gene match: 14. The CDR3 runs 16 residues. CDR3 sequence (DNA): TGTGCCAGCAGTTCACTTCAGGGGGGCGTGGATAAAAAACTGTTTTTT. Its translation: CASSSLQGGVDKKLFF.

Many counts were recorded for this clonotype. CDR3 nucleotides: TGTGCCAGCGGTCCGTCGACTGAAGCTTTCTTT. Amino acid sequence: CASGPSTEAFF. This rearrangement joins TRBV6-2 or TRBV6-3 to TRBJ1-1; D ambiguous. The CDR3 sequence is 11 residues long. The V gene's germline CDR1 is MNHEY and CDR2 SVGEGT. V was pared by 8 bases and J by 5 bases, with 9 bases between.

This clonotype was recorded at least ten times. V gene TRBV12-3 or TRBV12-4 combines with J gene TRBJ2-1; weak D call: TRBD2 (6 bases). The CDR3 extends over 16 amino acids. V was cut by 6 bases and J by 2 bases, with 17 bases left in between. Written as DNA, the CDR3 is TGTGCCAGCAGCTCACCCGGGACTGAAACCTACAATGAGCAGTTCTTC. Translating it yields CASSSPGTETYNEQFF.

This clonotype was recorded many times. This sequence joins TRBV6-2 or TRBV6-3 and TRBJ1-1; D ambiguous. This CDR3 spans 13 amino acids. Germline V CDR1 and CDR2: MNHEY, SVGEGT. Trimming took off 6 bases at V and 4 bases at J, with 12 bases between the two ends. The CDR3 here is CASSPYRATEAFF. The CDR3, as DNA: TGTGCCAGCAGCCCATACAGAGCCACTGAAGCTTTCTTT.

This clonotype has at least ten counts. The chain employs TRBV7-2 and TRBJ1-2; TRBD1 might be the D (6 bases). Germline V gene lookup returns CDR1 SGHTA and CDR2 FQGNSA. V was trimmed by 5 bases and J by 4 bases, leaving 14 bases between them. The CDR3 contains 14 residues. This chain's CDR3 is CASSADGGGYGYTF. CDR3 sequence (DNA): TGTGCCAGCAGCGCGGACGGAGGGGGCTATGGCTACACCTTC.

This clonotype was counted ten times or more. The V gene is TRBV20-1, the J gene TRBJ2-1, with a weak D call TRBD1 (6 bases). The CDR3 is made up of 14 amino acids. V gave up 4 bases and J gave up 0 bases, with 10 bases separating them. Germline-derived CDR1 and CDR2 are DFQATT and SNEGSKA (reference sequence). CDR3 sequence (DNA): TGCAGTGCTAAGGGGGACCACTCCTACAATGAGCAGTTCTTC. Its translation is CSAKGDHSYNEQFF.

The chain joins TRBV10-3 to TRBJ2-3, with a possible D match to TRBD2 (6 bases). CDR1 is ENHRY and CDR2 is SYGVKD in the germline V gene. V was trimmed by 6 bases and J by 3 bases, leaving 16 bases between them. The CDR3 spans 15 residues. DNA for the CDR3: TGTGCCATCAGGGGGCAGTCGGGAGAAACAGATACGCAGTATTTT. Protein: CAIRGQSGETDTQYF.

This clonotype was picked up many times. The V gene is TRBV7-9, the J gene TRBJ2-1; possibly TRBD2 for D (6 bases). This CDR3 is 15 amino acids long. V gave up 3 bases and J gave up 3 bases, with 12 bases separating them. Per germline, CDR1 SEHNR and CDR2 FQNEAQ (reference sequence). In nucleotides, the CDR3 is TGTGCCAGCAGCTTTGACTGGCGGGGCTACAATGAGCAGTTCTTC. It specifies CASSFDWRGYNEQFF.

This clonotype was recorded many times. The chain is built from TRBV27 and TRBJ2-5, with 8 bases lining up with TRBD1. CDR3 length: 14 amino acids. Trimming cost V 5 bases and J 1 base; bases outside gene matches: 3. CDR1 is MNHEY and CDR2 is SMNVEV in the germline V gene (reference sequence). CDR3 residues: CASSPDRGQETQYF. In DNA, the CDR3 is TGTGCCAGCAGTCCCGACAGGGGCCAAGAGACCCAGTACTTC.

Ten or more counts support this clonotype. The chain recombines TRBV12-3 or TRBV12-4 with TRBJ1-2; TRBD1 matches 9 bases. The CDR3 loop spans 14 amino acids. The J segment lost 5 bases and the V segment lost 6 bases, leaving 7 bases of the junction unmatched. The CDR3 loop is CASRRTGVEYGYTF. The CDR3 nucleotides are TGTGCCAGCAGACGGACAGGGGTAGAGTATGGCTACACCTTC.

There are many counts of this clonotype. The rearrangement links TRBV4-2 to TRBJ2-6; D perhaps matches TRBD2 (5 bases). V was cut by 1 base and J by 2 bases, with 18 bases left in between. The germline V gene encodes CDR1 LGHNA and CDR2 YNFKEQ. CDR3 length: 19 residues. CDR3 nucleotides: TGTGCCAGCAGCCAAGCGCTGACCGGGGTGGGCGCTGGGGCCAACGTCCTGACTTTC. Amino acids: CASSQALTGVGAGANVLTF.

In this sample, this clonotype turned up many times. This sequence joins TRBV29-1 and TRBJ2-5; 11 bases match TRBD2. The CDR3 loop spans 15 amino acids. Per the germline V gene, CDR1 is SQVTM and CDR2 is ANQGSEA. The V gene end was trimmed by 8 bases and the J gene end by 0 bases; junction bases not matched to a gene: 8. CDR3 nucleotide sequence: TGCAGCTTTGTCCGGACTAGCGGGTACCAAGAGACCCAGTACTTC. Protein product: CSFVRTSGYQETQYF. Using reference TRBV29-1 and TRBJ2-5 for the parts outside the CDR3, the full variable domain is SAVISQKPSRDICQRGTSLTIQCQVDSQVTMMFWYRQQPGQSLTLIATANQGSEATYESGFVIDKFPISRPNLTFSTLTVSNMSPEDSSIYLCSFVRTSGYQETQYFGPGTRLLVL.

This clonotype has a count of ten or more. J is TRBJ2-3 and V is TRBV7-2, with TRBD1 identical over 8 bases. The CDR3 contains 14 residues. In germline, CDR1 is SGHTA, CDR2 FQGNSA. The V and J ends lost 5 bases and 5 bases, in that order; junction bases with no gene match: 6. In DNA form, the CDR3 reads TGTGCCAGCAGCGGTGACAGGGGCCGAGATACGCAGTATTTT. It codes for CASSGDRGRDTQYF.

This clonotype was picked up many times. The gene calls are TRBV4-2 and TRBJ2-5; TRBD1 is a possible D gene (6 bases). The germline V gene encodes CDR1 LGHNA and CDR2 YNFKEQ. V shed 4 bases and J shed 5 bases, with 20 bases lying between them. There are 16 residues in the CDR3. The CDR3 bases are TGTGCCAGCAGCCCCCCCGGGTCCGCCGGACAGGAGACCCAGTACTTC. Translated: CASSPPGSAGQETQYF.

This clonotype occurred many times. The DNA is omitted, as the CDR3 cannot be located on it reliably, and the CDR3 follows TCRdb's listing. V is TRBV18 and J is TRBJ2-5; no DNA check was done on the table's D call, TRBD1. Germline values: CDR1 KGHSH, CDR2 LQKENI. The CDR3 is 17 residues long, counting both termini. This CDR3 reads CYFCASSPPAVQETQYF.

This clonotype was observed at least ten times. This chain links TRBV20-1 with TRBJ2-7, with 7 nucleotides matching TRBD1. Unmatched junction bases numbered 1, after V lost 0 bases and J lost 2 bases. This CDR3 has 13 amino acids. Germline V gene data show CDR1 as DFQATT and CDR2 as SNEGSKA (reference sequence). The CDR3 bases are TGCAGTGCTAGAGAACAGGGGACCTACGAGCAGTACTTC. This gives the protein CSAREQGTYEQYF.

This clonotype was detected ten times or more. The chain carries TRBV6-5 and TRBJ1-5; no clear D. Germline V gene sequence: CDR1 MNHEY, CDR2 SVGAGI. The CDR3 covers 14 residues. V was pared by 2 bases and J by 6 bases, with 11 bases between. The CDR3 region is CASSYVRGRQPQHF. DNA of the CDR3: TGTGCCAGCAGTTACGTCCGGGGTCGTCAGCCCCAGCATTTT.

Many counts were recorded for this clonotype. The chain combines TRBV7-2 with TRBJ2-7; D gene ambiguous. V lost 5 bases and J 2 bases, leaving 13 bases between the germline ends. Per germline, CDR1 SGHTA and CDR2 FQGNSA. CDR3 length: 14 amino acids. In nucleotides, the CDR3 is TGTGCCAGCAGCCCTCCGGCTAGACCCTACGAGCAGTACTTC. Residues: CASSPPARPYEQYF.

At least ten counts were recorded for this clonotype. The rearrangement uses TRBV20-1 and TRBJ2-4; D is possibly TRBD1 or TRBD2 (5 bases each). The V and J ends lost 3 bases and 7 bases respectively, with 10 bases between them. The CDR3 is 12 amino acids. CDR1 and CDR2 (germline): DFQATT, SNEGSKA (reference sequence). CDR3 DNA: TGCAGTGCTAGTGGGTGGGGGAACATTCAGTACTTC. It specifies CSASGWGNIQYF.

In its sample, this clonotype was seen many times. The rearrangement links TRBV29-1 to TRBJ2-5, with D possibly matching TRBD1 (5 bases). The germline gives CDR1 SQVTM, CDR2 ANQGSEA. The CDR3 is made up of 12 amino acids. Trimming left V 6 bases short and J 5 bases short, with 13 bases between. The CDR3 loop is CSVQWGDETQYF. The CDR3 coding sequence is TGCAGCGTGCAGTGGGGCGACGAGACCCAGTACTTC.

This clonotype was counted many times. This chain connects TRBV4-3 to TRBJ2-6; tentatively, D is TRBD1 (6 bases). Germline assignment: CDR1 LGHNA and CDR2 YSLEER. The CDR3 is 19 amino acids. V was cut by 4 bases and J by 2 bases, with 21 bases left in between. The CDR3 spells CASSRKRGTASTGANVLTF. DNA for the CDR3: TGCGCCAGCAGCCGAAAAAGGGGGACCGCCTCAACTGGGGCCAACGTCCTGACTTTC.

Ten or more counts support this clonotype. V usage is TRBV4-1 and J usage is TRBJ1-2; maybe TRBD1 (5 bases). Germline values: CDR1 MGHRA, CDR2 YSYEKL. The CDR3 length is 19 residues. V was shortened by 0 bases and J by 0 bases, with 20 bases between the two germline ends. The CDR3 nucleotides read TGCGCCAGCAGCCAAGATCCCGTAGGGGCTGGGTCAGCTAACTATGGCTACACCTTC. Translation gives CASSQDPVGAGSANYGYTF.